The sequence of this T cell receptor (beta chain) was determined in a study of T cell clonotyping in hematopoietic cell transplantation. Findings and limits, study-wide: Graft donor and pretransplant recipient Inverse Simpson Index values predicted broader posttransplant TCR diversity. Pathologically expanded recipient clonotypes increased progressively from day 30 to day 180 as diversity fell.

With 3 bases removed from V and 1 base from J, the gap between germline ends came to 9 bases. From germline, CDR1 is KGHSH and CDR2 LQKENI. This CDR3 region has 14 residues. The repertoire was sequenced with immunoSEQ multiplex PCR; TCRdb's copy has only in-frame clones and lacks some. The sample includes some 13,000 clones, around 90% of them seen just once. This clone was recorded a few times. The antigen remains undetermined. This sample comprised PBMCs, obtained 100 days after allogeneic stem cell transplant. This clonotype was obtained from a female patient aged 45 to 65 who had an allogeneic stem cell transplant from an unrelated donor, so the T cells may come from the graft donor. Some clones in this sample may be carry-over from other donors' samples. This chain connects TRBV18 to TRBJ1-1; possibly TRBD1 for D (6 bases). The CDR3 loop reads CASSPDRKNTEAFF. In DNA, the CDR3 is TGTGCCAGCTCACCGGACAGAAAGAACACTGAAGCTTTCTTT.